A single sample gave rise to the 10 T cell receptor beta chains below, sequenced in a study of blood T cell repertoires in COVID-19. Here immunoSEQ multiplex PCR was the method, and the copy in TCRdb shows in-frame clones only, minus some. Here the sample spans about 250,000 clones, roughly 80% being singletons. Source material: PBMCs or T cells enriched from blood (not recorded which). Receptors originate from a woman aged 40-49 years who had been exposed to COVID-19.

The chain recombines TRBV9 with TRBJ2-3; TRBD1 aligns across 11 bases. Germline V gene sequence: CDR1 SGDLS, CDR2 YYNGEE. This CDR3 contains 16 residues. V shed 0 bases and J 3 bases; nucleotides not matched to a gene: 3. Here the CDR3 reads CASSVAGQGATDTQYF. The CDR3 nucleotides are TGTGCCAGCAGCGTAGCTGGACAGGGGGCGACAGATACGCAGTATTTT.

This clone was counted only a few times. The CDR3 DNA is TGTGCTAGTGGCCCAGGACTACTTAACACTGAAGCTTTCTTT. This gives the protein CASGPGLLNTEAFF. V usage is TRBV12-5 and J usage is TRBJ1-1, with D unclear. Trimming took off 6 bases at V and 2 bases at J, with 13 bases between the two ends. Germline values: CDR1 LGHNT, CDR2 FRNRAP. The CDR3 covers 14 residues. The full variable domain, its missing parts supplied by reference TRBV12-5 and TRBJ1-1, is DARVTQTPRHKVTEMGQEVTMRCQPILGHNTVFWYRQTMMQGLELLAYFRNRAPLDDSGMPKDRFSAEMPDATLATLKIQPSEPRDSAVYFCASGPGLLNTEAFFGQGTRLTVV.

The chain combines TRBV28 with TRBJ2-3; 9 bases line up with TRBD1. Germline V gives CDR1 MDHEN, CDR2 SYDVKM. Germline trimming cut 2 bases from V and 2 bases from J; bases unmatched to any gene: 2. The CDR3 has 15 amino acids. CDR3 nucleotides: TGTGCCAGCAGTTTAGGGACAGGGCCCACAGATACGCAGTATTTT. It yields the protein CASSLGTGPTDTQYF.

V usage is TRBV27 and J usage is TRBJ2-1; unclear D gene. The CDR3 runs to 14 residues. V shed 8 bases and J shed 0 bases, with 11 bases lying between them. CDR1 and CDR2 from the germline V gene are MNHEY and SMNVEV (reference sequence). The CDR3 DNA is TGTGCCAGCCAAAGTTCTAGCTCCTACAATGAGCAGTTCTTC. Translation: CASQSSSSYNEQFF.

The chain links TRBV7-2 to TRBJ1-2; 9 nucleotides agree with TRBD1. There are 14 residues in the CDR3. The trim removed 9 bases at V and 8 bases at J, leaving 13 bases unmatched. In germline, CDR1 is SGHTA, CDR2 FQGNSA. This CDR3 reads CARRPDRGTGGYTF. CDR3 DNA sequence: TGTGCCAGACGGCCGGACAGGGGTACAGGGGGCTACACCTTC.

This sequence joins TRBV12-5 and TRBJ2-5; D ambiguous. The CDR3 extends over 14 amino acids. Trimming removed 4 bases from V and 4 bases from J, with 13 bases in between. In germline, CDR1 is LGHNT, CDR2 FRNRAP. CDR3 in amino acids: CASGSHPSGETQYF. DNA of the CDR3: TGTGCTAGTGGTTCCCACCCCTCGGGAGAGACCCAGTACTTC.

This clone was seen a few times. The CDR3 protein is CASSLGWVGDSTDTQYF. In nucleotides, the CDR3 is TGTGCCAGCAGCTTAGGGTGGGTGGGAGATAGCACAGATACGCAGTATTTT. V is TRBV7-7 and J is TRBJ2-3; TRBD2 is a possible D gene (5 bases). Germline V gives CDR1 SSHAT, CDR2 FNYEAQ (reference sequence). The CDR3 length is 17 residues. Trimming took 1 base from V and 0 from J, leaving 14 bases between them.

V is TRBV18 and J is TRBJ2-5; D ambiguous. CDR1 and CDR2 (germline): KGHSH, LQKENI. The CDR3 runs to 11 residues. V dropped 5 bases and J dropped 3 bases, with 4 bases sitting between them. The CDR3 nucleotides read TGTGCCAGCTCAGACAAAGAGACCCAGTACTTC. This translates into CASSDKETQYF. Based on the CDR3 plus reference TRBV18 and TRBJ2-5, the full variable domain is NAGVMQNPRHLVRRRGQEARLRCSPMKGHSHVYWYRQLPEEGLKFMVYLQKENIIDESGMPKERFSAEFPKEGPSILRIQQVVRGDSAAYFCASSDKETQYFGPGTRLLVL.

J is TRBJ2-1 and V is TRBV28, with 13 bases fitting TRBD2. From germline, CDR1 is MDHEN and CDR2 SYDVKM. V lost 3 bases and J lost 4; bases outside the gene matches: 6. The CDR3 sequence is 17 residues long. CDR3 DNA: TGTGCCAGCAGTTTCTATACTAGCGGGGGGGGTTACAATGAGCAGTTCTTC. The encoded protein is CASSFYTSGGGYNEQFF.

This clone was picked up a small number of times. The J gene is TRBJ2-1, the V gene TRBV5-1; the D gene is possibly TRBD1 (5 bases). Trimming shortened V by 1 base and J by 0 bases, and 14 bases separated the two germline ends. Germline V gene lookup returns CDR1 SGHRS and CDR2 YFSETQ. The CDR3 length is 17 residues. The CDR3 sequence is CASSLFPATVSYNEQFF. The CDR3 DNA sequence: TGCGCCAGCAGCTTGTTCCCGGCGACAGTCTCCTACAATGAGCAGTTCTTC.